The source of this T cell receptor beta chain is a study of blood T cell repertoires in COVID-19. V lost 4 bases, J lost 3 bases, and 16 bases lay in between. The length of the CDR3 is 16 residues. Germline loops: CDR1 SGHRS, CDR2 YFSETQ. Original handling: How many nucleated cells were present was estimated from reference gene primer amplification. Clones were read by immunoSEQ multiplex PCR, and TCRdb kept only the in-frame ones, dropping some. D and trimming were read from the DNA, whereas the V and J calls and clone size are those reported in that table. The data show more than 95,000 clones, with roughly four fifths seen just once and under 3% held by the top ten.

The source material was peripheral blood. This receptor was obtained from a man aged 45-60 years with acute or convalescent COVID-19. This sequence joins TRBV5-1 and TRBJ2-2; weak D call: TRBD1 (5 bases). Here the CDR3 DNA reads TGCGCCAGCAGCCTCCAGGGTCAGGGTGACACCGGGGAGCTGTTTTTT. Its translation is CASSLQGQGDTGELFF.